The 14 T cell receptor beta chains below all came from one sample that was sequenced in a study of cytomegalovirus exposure and HLA in healthy donors (dated by TCRdb to 2017 to 2019). Libraries were constructed by the immunoSEQ multiplex PCR assay. A mixture of 60 forward primers for TCR Vbeta segments and 13 reverse primers for TCR Jbeta segments was used in the multiplex PCR. As stored in TCRdb, this immuneACCESS dataset retains in-frame rearrangements with V and J assigned. A fraction of the clones does not appear; measured against another copy, unresolved V genes explain less than half of the discrepancy, and the remainder lacks a known reason. Recorded for this sample are some 150,000 clones; about three quarters of them occurred a single time. Of the sample, approximately 4% falls within the top ten clones. Source material: PBMCs. The receptors originated from a man aged 50 to 59 in good health and CMV-seropositive.

This clone was counted between two and nine times. The chain combines TRBV5-5 with TRBJ2-7; D ambiguous. V lost 1 base and J 0 bases, leaving 5 bases between the germline ends. CDR1 SGHKS and CDR2 YYEKEE come from the germline V gene (reference sequence). There are 13 residues in the CDR3. The CDR3, as DNA: TGTGCCAGCAGCTTGTCGAGCTCCTACGAGCAGTACTTC. As protein: CASSLSSSYEQYF.

The genes are TRBV19 and TRBJ2-3; 11 bases are a match to TRBD2. V shed 5 bases and J 5 bases; nucleotides not matched to a gene: 6. CDR1 is LNHDA, CDR2 SQIVND, per germline (reference sequence). The CDR3 length is 15 residues. CDR3 residues: CASSPSGGFIDTQYF. DNA of the CDR3: TGTGCCAGTAGTCCTAGCGGGGGGTTTATAGATACGCAGTATTTT.

The chain carries TRBV12-2 and TRBJ2-7; no DNA check was done on the table's D call, TRBD2. TRBV12-2 has pseudogene status. This CDR3 has 17 amino acids. The CDR3 region has the DNA TGTGCAAGTCGCTTACGGGGTCCTAGCGGGGGAGCCTACGAGCAGTACTTC. Encoded protein: CASRLRGPSGGAYEQYF.

This chain's CDR3 is CASSEMNMKGNEQFF. CDR3 bases: TGTGCCAGCAGTGAAATGAATATGAAGGGGAATGAGCAGTTCTTC. The chain recombines TRBV6-1 with TRBJ2-1, with a weak D call TRBD1 (5 bases). Trimming took 2 bases from V and 7 from J, leaving 15 bases between them. This CDR3 contains 15 residues. Germline lookup yields CDR1 MNHNS and CDR2 SASEGT.

This rearrangement joins TRBV2 to TRBJ1-2; TRBD1 matches at 8 bases. Trimming at V came to 7 bases and at J to 3 bases, leaving 10 bases not matched to a gene. The CDR3 runs to 15 residues. Germline assignment: CDR1 SNHLY and CDR2 FYNNEI. This chain's CDR3 is CASTAGQVPYYGYTF. Written as DNA, the CDR3 is TGTGCCAGCACGGCGGGACAGGTTCCCTACTATGGCTACACCTTC. Drawing the rest from reference TRBV2 and TRBJ1-2, the complete variable domain is EPEVTQTPSHQVTQMGQEVILRCVPISNHLYFYWYRQILGQKVEFLVSFYNNEISEKSEIFDDQFSVERPDGSNFTLKIRSTKLEDSAMYFCASTAGQVPYYGYTFGSGTRLTVV.

This rearrangement joins TRBV19 to TRBJ1-2; 7 bases line up with TRBD1. The length of the CDR3 is 12 residues. Looked up from germline, CDR1 is LNHDA and CDR2 is SQIVND (reference sequence). V gave up 6 bases and J gave up 2 bases; unmatched junction bases: 0. CDR3 in amino acids: CASRGQNYGYTF. The CDR3 nucleotides are TGTGCCAGTAGGGGACAGAACTATGGCTACACCTTC.

This clone was recorded only once. V is TRBV27 and J is TRBJ2-5; TRBD1 agrees at 7 bases. The end of the DNA is better explained by TRBJ2-7, so the J call may be wrong. Germline-derived CDR1 and CDR2 are MNHEY and SMNVEV (reference sequence). The CDR3 spans 15 residues. CDR3 loop: CASSSPGTAYYEQYF. CDR3 DNA: TGTGCCAGCAGTTCTCCAGGGACAGCGTACTACGAGCAGTACTTC.

The chain joins TRBV5-1 to TRBJ2-2; D is uncertain. From germline, CDR1 is SGHRS and CDR2 YFSETQ. V was shortened by 2 bases and J by 4 bases, with 9 bases between the two germline ends. This CDR3 contains 14 residues. CDR3 residues: CASSFIAGTGELFF. DNA of the CDR3: TGCGCCAGCAGCTTTATTGCCGGCACCGGGGAGCTGTTTTTT.

Only a few counts were recorded for this clone. The genes are TRBV14 and TRBJ2-2; TRBD2 matches at 7 bases. Trimming removed 3 bases from V and 2 bases from J; junction bases left unmatched: 12. Germline V gene sequence: CDR1 SGHDN, CDR2 FVKESK. The CDR3 is made up of 18 amino acids. The CDR3 here is CASSHLIAGGSNTGELFF. As DNA, the CDR3 is TGTGCCAGCAGCCACTTAATTGCGGGCGGGAGTAACACCGGGGAGCTGTTTTTT.

The CDR3 reads CASSPVGQRNTGELFF. CDR3 nucleotide sequence: TGTGCCAGCTCACCCGTGGGACAGAGGAACACCGGGGAGCTGTTTTTT. V and J are TRBV18 and TRBJ2-2; the match to TRBD1 covers 7 bases. CDR3 length: 16 residues. V shed 3 bases, J shed 1 base, and the junction held 5 bases outside the gene matches. Germline V CDR1 and CDR2: KGHSH, LQKENI.

This clone has more than one count but fewer than ten. CDR3 DNA sequence: TGTGCCAGCAGCTTAGGCCCAGCGGGGGACCAAGAGACCCAGTACTTC. Its protein is CASSLGPAGDQETQYF. The chain links TRBV7-7 to TRBJ2-5; 8 bases align to TRBD2. This CDR3 region has 16 residues. Germline trimming cut 1 base from V and 0 bases from J; bases unmatched to any gene: 4. Germline CDR1 reads SSHAT; CDR2 reads FNYEAQ (reference sequence).

CDR3 bases: TGTGCCAGCAGCTTAGCGACAGGGGGCGGCTATGGCTACACCTTC. Its protein is CASSLATGGGYGYTF. The genes are TRBV7-6 and TRBJ1-2; the match to TRBD1 covers 10 bases. CDR1 and CDR2 from the germline V gene are SGHVS and FNYEAQ. Germline trimming cut 0 bases from V and 4 bases from J; bases unmatched to any gene: 2. This CDR3 has 15 residues.

This clone was seen more than once but under ten times. This chain connects TRBV12-5 to TRBJ2-7; D perhaps matches TRBD1 (6 bases). Germline V gene sequence: CDR1 LGHNT, CDR2 FRNRAP. Between the trimmed V and J ends, which lost 6 bases and 4 bases, there was a span of 10 bases. The CDR3 covers 12 residues. The CDR3 loop reads CASGPTGYEQYF. For the CDR3, the DNA is TGTGCTAGTGGACCGACAGGTTACGAGCAGTACTTC.

The V gene is TRBV28, the J gene TRBJ1-1; tentatively, D is TRBD1 (6 bases). The CDR3 covers 13 residues. Trimming removed 5 bases at V and 1 base at J, with 8 bases between. CDR1 and CDR2 (germline): MDHEN, SYDVKM. The CDR3: CASSGGANTEAFF. CDR3 in DNA: TGTGCCAGCAGTGGGGGGGCGAACACTGAAGCTTTCTTT.